Below, 15 T cell receptor beta chains from the same sample are listed, as sequenced in a study of control samples from healthy donors and cancer patients (dated by TCRdb to 2020 to 2022). The library relied on the immunoSEQ multiplex PCR assay. TCRdb holds this immuneACCESS table with in-frame rearrangements only. Some clones are missing; in checked studies, unresolved V genes explain under half, and the rest has no known cause. The sample contains approximately 100,000 clones, roughly 89% of them found a single time. About 3% of the sample lies in the top ten. Sequencing used blood. The receptors come from a human donor in good health. The donor label of this sample is uncertain.

The gene calls are TRBV2 and TRBJ1-2; the D gene is possibly TRBD1 (5 bases). Trimming pared 6 bases from V and 8 bases from J, leaving 19 bases between. The CDR3 spans 14 residues. Germline V lookup: CDR1 SNHLY, CDR2 FYNNEI. The CDR3 DNA reads as TGTGCCAGCAGACTCTCGGGAACCGGGGGGGGCTACACCTTC. As protein: CASRLSGTGGGYTF.

The chain links TRBV18 to TRBJ1-6, with D unclear. The CDR3 covers 15 residues. The germline V gene encodes CDR1 KGHSH and CDR2 LQKENI. Trimming pared 0 bases from V and 7 bases from J, leaving 10 bases between. Here the CDR3 reads CASSPPQRPNSPLHF. CDR3 coding DNA: TGTGCCAGCTCACCACCCCAGAGGCCCAATTCACCCCTCCACTTT.

J is TRBJ1-2 and V is TRBV6-1, with D possibly TRBD1 on 6 matching bases. This CDR3 has 17 amino acids. Germline CDR1 is MNHNS and CDR2 is SASEGT. Trimming stripped 2 bases from V and 0 bases from J, with 16 bases between. In nucleotides, the CDR3 is TGTGCCAGCAGTGAACCGGGGGCTAGAATTACTAACTATGGCTACACCTTC. It yields the protein CASSEPGARITNYGYTF.

The V gene is TRBV4-3, the J gene TRBJ1-2; the D gene is possibly TRBD1 (6 bases). There are 16 residues in the CDR3. In germline, CDR1 is LGHNA, CDR2 YSLEER. Deletions cut 0 bases from V and 5 bases from J, with 16 bases between. CDR3 loop: CASSQDQRGAGYGYTF. For the CDR3, the DNA is TGCGCCAGCAGCCAAGATCAGCGGGGGGCGGGATATGGCTACACCTTC.

This chain joins TRBV15 and TRBJ1-1; 11 bases map to TRBD1. CDR3 size: 15 residues. Per germline, CDR1 LNHNV and CDR2 YYDKDF (reference sequence). V lost 3 bases, J lost 5 bases, and 5 bases stayed unmatched. This CDR3 is CATSRDRGRGTEAFF. In nucleotides, the CDR3 is TGTGCCACCAGCAGGGACAGGGGGCGCGGTACTGAAGCTTTCTTT.

The V gene is TRBV19, the J gene TRBJ2-3; possible D gene TRBD1, 5 bases. This CDR3 has 13 residues. Germline values: CDR1 LNHDA, CDR2 SQIVND (reference sequence). The ends were cut back, 4 bases at V and 4 bases at J, with 9 bases in the middle. CDR3 DNA: TGTGCCAGTAGTACAGGGATCCCAGATACGCAGTATTTT. As protein: CASSTGIPDTQYF. Complete variable domain (other parts from reference TRBV19 and TRBJ2-3): DGGITQSPKYLFRKEGQNVTLSCEQNLNHDAMYWYRQDPGQGLRLIYYSQIVNDFQKGDIAEGYSVSREKKESFPLTVTSAQKNPTAFYLCASSTGIPDTQYFGPGTRLTVL.

The chain links TRBV5-4 to TRBJ2-5; tentatively, D is TRBD1 (5 bases). The germline V and J ends were trimmed by 4 bases and 5 bases, with 15 bases remaining between them. The CDR3 contains 14 residues. Germline V gene data show CDR1 as SGHNT and CDR2 as YYREEE (reference sequence). CDR3 sequence (DNA): TGTGCCAGCAGCCGACCTGGGGCGGAGGAGACCCAGTACTTC. Translating gives CASSRPGAEETQYF.

The chain is built from TRBV19 and TRBJ1-4, with D tentatively TRBD1 (6 bases). This CDR3 is built from 18 residues. Trimming pared 3 bases from V and 7 bases from J, leaving 24 bases between. Germline CDR1 and CDR2: LNHDA and SQIVND (reference sequence). This CDR3 reads CASSMRGEHRVGAEKLFF. The CDR3, as DNA: TGTGCCAGTAGTATGAGGGGGGAACATCGGGTCGGGGCTGAAAAACTGTTTTTT.

This chain joins TRBV5-1 and TRBJ2-4; maybe TRBD1 (5 bases). The germline V gene encodes CDR1 SGHRS and CDR2 YFSETQ. This CDR3 has 19 amino acids. V lost 0 bases, J lost 0 bases, and 19 bases lay in between. The CDR3 coding sequence is TGCGCCAGCAGCTTGGCAACAGGATTAGGCAGCTTAGCCAAAAACATTCAGTACTTC. It is translated as CASSLATGLGSLAKNIQYF.

This clone was seen only once. This chain links TRBV5-1 with TRBJ2-2; TRBD1 matches 7 bases. The V and J ends lost 4 bases and 1 base, in that order; junction bases with no gene match: 4. This CDR3 is 15 amino acids long. The germline CDR1 and CDR2 sequences are SGHRS and YFSETQ. Here the CDR3 reads CASSPGQLNTGELFF. CDR3 in DNA: TGCGCCAGCAGCCCGGGACAGCTGAACACCGGGGAGCTGTTTTTT.

The V call is TRBV23-1, the J call TRBJ2-2; unclear D gene. TRBV23-1 is designated an ORF whose function remains uncertain. The CDR3 loop spans 15 amino acids. V lost 6 bases to trimming and J lost 6 bases, with 17 bases between them. DNA of the CDR3: TGCGCCAGCAGATCCCGGACGCCACGGTCCGGGGAGCTGTTTTTT. Amino acids: CASRSRTPRSGELFF.

The chain recombines TRBV7-9 with TRBJ1-4, with D hard to call. The CDR3 covers 14 residues. The germline V gene encodes CDR1 SEHNR and CDR2 FQNEAQ (reference sequence). Trimming cost V 2 bases and J 0 bases, with 4 bases left between them. CDR3 sequence: CASSLSSTNEKLFF. The DNA for the CDR3 is TGTGCCAGCAGCTTAAGTTCAACTAATGAAAAACTGTTTTTT.

The rearrangement links TRBV6-2 or TRBV6-3 to TRBJ2-7; 7 nucleotides align to TRBD1. V lost 5 bases to trimming and J lost 5 bases; unmatched junction nucleotides: 12. The CDR3 totals 15 residues. Germline V gene lookup returns CDR1 MNHEY and CDR2 SVGEGT. In nucleotides, the CDR3 is TGTGCCAGCAGTGATCCCAGGGGGATCGCCCACGAGCAGTACTTC. Protein: CASSDPRGIAHEQYF.

The chain employs TRBV18 and TRBJ2-7, with 7 bases aligning to TRBD2. V dropped 10 bases and J dropped 3; count of bases not matched to a gene: 9. CDR1 KGHSH and CDR2 LQKENI come from the germline V gene. This CDR3 spans 13 amino acids. The CDR3 here is CATRAGLRYEQYF. The CDR3 nucleotides are TGTGCCACCCGAGCGGGACTACGCTACGAGCAGTACTTC.

J is TRBJ2-2 and V is TRBV19; D is perhaps TRBD1 or TRBD2 (6 bases each). Trimming cost V 2 bases and J 0 bases, with 10 bases left between them. The CDR3 loop spans 16 amino acids. The germline gives CDR1 LNHDA, CDR2 SQIVND (reference sequence). The CDR3 region has the DNA TGTGCCAGTAGTATATGGGGGGCGGCGAACACCGGGGAGCTGTTTTTT. It specifies CASSIWGAANTGELFF.